Below, 3 T cell receptor beta chains from the same sample are listed, as sequenced in a study of OX40 agonist ivuxolimab in advanced cancers. Using immunoSEQ multiplex PCR, the repertoire was profiled, and TCRdb retains in-frame clones only, with some absent. The sample includes tens of thousands of clones, almost 85% seen only once; the top ten take about 5%. The sample consisted of CD4+ or CD8+ T cells sorted from blood, taken in a trial of the OX40 agonist ivuxolimab. These receptors all stem from an adult with an advanced solid tumor such as melanoma, head and neck, liver or kidney cancer.

The rearrangement uses TRBV20-1 and TRBJ1-2; D gene unclear. The germline CDR1 and CDR2 sequences are DFQATT and SNEGSKA (reference sequence). Deletions cut 2 bases from V and 8 bases from J, with 6 bases between. The CDR3 consists of 10 residues. This CDR3 is CSARQSGYTF. The CDR3 region has the DNA TGCAGTGCTAGACAGAGCGGCTACACCTTC.

The table lists this clone with a few counts. V is TRBV7-2 and J is TRBJ2-5, with 8 bases matching TRBD2. The germline V gene has CDR1 SGHTA and CDR2 FQGNSA. The CDR3 has 15 amino acids. The trim removed 5 bases at V and 1 base at J, leaving 6 bases unmatched. CDR3 DNA: TGTGCCAGCAGCCGGGGGGGCTCTCTCCAAGAGACCCAGTACTTC. Amino acid sequence: CASSRGGSLQETQYF.

The chain carries TRBV28 and TRBJ2-2; TRBD2 matches 7 bases. Trimming took 1 base from V and 4 from J; bases not matched to a gene: 6. CDR1 is MDHEN, CDR2 SYDVKM, per germline. This CDR3 has 16 residues. The CDR3 loop is CASSLSGLAATGELFF. Here the CDR3 DNA reads TGTGCCAGCAGTTTATCTGGGCTAGCGGCCACCGGGGAGCTGTTTTTT.